Below are 8 T cell receptor beta chains sequenced from a single sample in a study of OX40 agonist ivuxolimab in advanced cancers. Preparation of the library involved the immunoSEQ multiplex PCR assay. This is the immuneACCESS table as TCRdb keeps it, with only in-frame sequences that have V and J called. A part of the clones is gone; compared with another copy, unresolved V genes explain less than half, and the rest is unexplained. In all, the sample holds about 76,000 clones, and 88% of those were seen once. The top ten clonotypes cover about 1% of the sample. Source: CD4+ or CD8+ T cells sorted from blood, taken in a trial of the OX40 agonist ivuxolimab. The source is an adult with an advanced solid tumor such as melanoma, head and neck, liver or kidney cancer.

The V and J genes are TRBV6-6 and TRBJ2-1; D unclear. Germline lookup yields CDR1 MNHNY and CDR2 SVGAGI (reference sequence). V was trimmed by 5 bases and J by 10 bases, leaving 18 bases between them. The CDR3 has 14 amino acids. The CDR3 region has the DNA TGTGCCAGCAGTCCAACAAGCGACTTTACCGAGCAGTTCTTC. Translation: CASSPTSDFTEQFF.

V is TRBV5-1 and J is TRBJ2-3; D is possibly TRBD2 (7 bases). V lost 5 bases to trimming and J lost 5 bases, with 12 bases between them. Germline CDR1 is SGHRS and CDR2 is YFSETQ. This CDR3 is 13 amino acids long. The CDR3 spells CASSRGGGDTQYF. CDR3 nucleotide sequence: TGCGCCAGCAGTAGGGGGGGAGGAGATACGCAGTATTTT.

The chain combines TRBV4-2 with TRBJ2-5; TRBD2 aligns across 7 bases. The CDR3 is made up of 13 amino acids. Trimming cost V 4 bases and J 7 bases; bases outside gene matches: 6. Germline V gene data show CDR1 as LGHNA and CDR2 as YNFKEQ. The CDR3, as DNA: TGTGCCAGCAGCCGGGACTACCCGGGGACCCAGTACTTC. This translates into CASSRDYPGTQYF.

The chain is built from TRBV18 and TRBJ2-1; D call uncertain. Looked up from germline, CDR1 is KGHSH and CDR2 is LQKENI. The V end lost 3 bases, the J end lost 0 bases, and 15 bases lay between the germline ends. CDR3 length equals 17 residues. The CDR3 loop is CASSPPVSRLSYNEQFF. In DNA, the CDR3 is TGTGCCAGCTCACCTCCGGTGTCGCGGCTCTCCTACAATGAGCAGTTCTTC.

The rearrangement joins TRBV5-1 to TRBJ2-7; no clear D gene. CDR1 is SGHRS, CDR2 YFSETQ, per germline. V dropped 4 bases and J dropped 5 bases, with 19 bases sitting between them. The CDR3 has 15 amino acids. The CDR3 bases are TGCGCCAGCAGCCCCCAGCCGGTCGCAGAAGACGAGCAGTACTTC. It is translated as CASSPQPVAEDEQYF.

To note about this clone: Other nucleotide sequences in the sample specify the same CDR3. The J gene is TRBJ1-5, the V gene TRBV7-8; the match to TRBD1 covers 7 bases. The CDR3 loop spans 16 amino acids. CDR1 is SGHVS, CDR2 FQNEAQ, per germline. Germline trimming cut 5 bases from V and 6 bases from J; bases unmatched to any gene: 13. The CDR3 spells CASSPLTGGGPQPQHF. The CDR3 DNA sequence: TGTGCCAGCAGCCCCCTTACTGGAGGGGGCCCTCAGCCCCAGCATTTT. The entire variable domain, with the rest obtained from reference TRBV7-8 and TRBJ1-5, is as follows: GAGVSQSPRYKVAKRGQDVALRCDPISGHVSLFWYQQALGQGPEFLTYFQNEAQLDKSGLPSDRFFAERPEGSVSTLKIQRTQQEDSAVYLCASSPLTGGGPQPQHFGDGTRLSIL.

This clone has just one count. The CDR3, as DNA: TGTGCCAGCAGTGGGGACATCTACGAGCAGTACTTC. Protein: CASSGDIYEQYF. The rearrangement uses TRBV2 and TRBJ2-7, with D possibly TRBD1 on 6 matching bases. The CDR3 spans 12 residues. The germline CDR1 and CDR2 sequences are SNHLY and FYNNEI. Trimming pared 4 bases from V and 3 bases from J, leaving 7 bases between.

J is TRBJ1-2 and V is TRBV29-1, with TRBD1 matching 7 bases. J was trimmed by 0 bases and V by 7 bases; bases with no gene match: 5. Germline V gene sequence: CDR1 SQVTM, CDR2 ANQGSEA. The CDR3 contains 13 residues. The CDR3 reads CSGATGSNYGYTF. CDR3 bases: TGCAGCGGCGCGACAGGGTCTAACTATGGCTACACCTTC.